This T cell receptor beta chain was found in a study of blood T cell repertoires in COVID-19. Generated by immunoSEQ multiplex PCR, the TCRdb table keeps only in-frame clones and is missing some. The data show roughly 150,000 clones, roughly 93% seen once. Germline V gene lookup returns CDR1 SGHNT and CDR2 YYREEE (reference sequence). CDR3 size: 15 residues. The V end was cut by 4 bases, the J end by 2 bases, with 15 bases between. The sequence came from a man between 18 and 35 years old with COVID-19, enrolled during active disease. The chain is built from TRBV5-4 and TRBJ1-2, with TRBD1 as a possible D gene (6 bases). What was sequenced was peripheral blood. The CDR3, as DNA: TGTGCCAGCAGCCCGGGGGGGGGCAGGAACTATGGCTACACCTTC. It is translated as CASSPGGGRNYGYTF.